The 22 T cell receptor beta chains below were found in one sample sequenced in a study of blood T cell repertoires in COVID-19. This table comes from immunoSEQ multiplex PCR, and its TCRdb copy is limited to in-frame clones, with some not included. This sample carries 100,000 or so clones, around four fifths of them seen once, and the ten largest clones take about a tenth. The sequencing sample was made of peripheral blood. Every receptor here comes from a man aged 35 to 55 with active or convalescent COVID-19.

The chain employs TRBV6-5 and TRBJ2-6, with 7 positions matching TRBD1. V dropped 7 bases and J dropped 2; count of bases not matched to a gene: 5. CDR3 length: 15 residues. Germline V CDR1 and CDR2: MNHEY, SVGAGI. The CDR3 loop reads CASTRGSAGANVLTF. The CDR3 DNA reads TGTGCCAGCACCAGGGGGTCAGCTGGGGCCAACGTCCTGACTTTC.

The chain combines TRBV29-1 with TRBJ2-7; 11 bases align to TRBD1. CDR1 SQVTM and CDR2 ANQGSEA come from the germline V gene. Losses at the gene ends were 1 base for V and 0 bases for J; bases not matched to a gene: 2. CDR3 length: 15 residues. In DNA form, the CDR3 reads TGCAGCGTTGAAGGGGACAGGGGGTTCTCCTACGAGCAGTACTTC. It specifies CSVEGDRGFSYEQYF.

This sequence joins TRBV7-3 and TRBJ2-2; a weak D match, TRBD1 (7 bases). The germline V gene encodes CDR1 SGHTA and CDR2 FQGTGA. V lost 2 bases and J 6 bases, leaving 19 bases between the germline ends. The CDR3 has 17 residues. The CDR3 loop reads CASSLGGTVSNAGELFF. The CDR3 DNA reads TGTGCCAGCAGCTTAGGGGGGACAGTGAGCAACGCCGGGGAGCTGTTTTTT.

The gene calls are TRBV19 and TRBJ1-2, with TRBD1 as a possible D gene (5 bases). Germline assignment: CDR1 LNHDA and CDR2 SQIVND (reference sequence). This CDR3 comprises 14 residues. Trimming pared 5 bases from V and 4 bases from J, leaving 14 bases between. CDR3 amino acids: CASSPGEGLYGYTF. CDR3 coding DNA: TGTGCCAGTAGTCCTGGGGAGGGGCTCTATGGCTACACCTTC.

The V and J genes are TRBV6-2 or TRBV6-3 and TRBJ2-5; D might be TRBD1 (5 bases). CDR1 and CDR2 (germline): MNHEY, SVGEGT. Between the trimmed V and J ends, which lost 5 bases and 0 bases, there was a span of 10 bases. The CDR3 sequence is 14 residues long. Written as DNA, the CDR3 is TGTGCCAGCAGTACGCACAGGTACCAAGAGACCCAGTACTTC. The encoded protein is CASSTHRYQETQYF.

This clone appeared once. The CDR3 loop is CASSLASGGRNEQFF. In DNA form, the CDR3 reads TGCGCCAGCAGCTTGGCAAGCGGGGGAAGGAATGAGCAGTTCTTC. The gene calls are TRBV5-1 and TRBJ2-1, with TRBD2 matching over 8 bases. The V gene end was trimmed by 0 bases and the J gene end by 7 bases; junction bases not matched to a gene: 6. CDR3 length: 15 residues. Germline V gene sequence: CDR1 SGHRS, CDR2 YFSETQ.

The chain has TRBV14 and TRBJ2-6; D gene uncertain. The CDR3 loop spans 18 amino acids. Deletions cut 1 base from V and 0 bases from J, with 13 bases between. Germline CDR1 is SGHDN and CDR2 is FVKESK. CDR3 amino acids: CASSQGPSFYSGANVLTF. In nucleotides, the CDR3 is TGTGCCAGCAGCCAAGGTCCGAGTTTTTACTCTGGGGCCAACGTCCTGACTTTC.

Here the CDR3 reads CASSLGTGNNAPEAFF. The CDR3 DNA follows: TGCGCCAGCAGCTTGGGGACAGGAAACAACGCGCCTGAAGCTTTCTTT. This chain uses TRBV5-1 with TRBJ1-1; 7 bases map to TRBD1. Germline CDR1 reads SGHRS; CDR2 reads YFSETQ. This CDR3 comprises 16 residues. V lost 0 bases and J lost 6; bases outside the gene matches: 11.

This chain joins TRBV6-1 and TRBJ1-6; D call uncertain. With 4 bases removed from V and 0 bases from J, the gap between germline ends came to 16 bases. The CDR3 loop spans 18 amino acids. CDR1 MNHNS and CDR2 SASEGT come from the germline V gene. The CDR3 DNA reads as TGTGCCAGCAGTGCGATTAGTTCCATAAGCTCCTATAATTCACCCCTCCACTTT. Amino acids: CASSAISSISSYNSPLHF.

The chain is built from TRBV25-1 and TRBJ1-6; tentative D call: TRBD1 (6 bases). This CDR3 comprises 13 residues. Germline V gives CDR1 MGHDK, CDR2 SYGVNS. Trimming took 3 bases from V and 9 from J, leaving 9 bases between them. As DNA, the CDR3 is TGTGCCAGCAGTGAGTTGACAGGTTCACCCCTCCACTTT. It translates to CASSELTGSPLHF.

The J gene is TRBJ2-5, the V gene TRBV18; a weak D match, TRBD2 (6 bases). The V and J ends lost 2 bases and 1 base respectively, with 11 bases between them. This CDR3 has 15 residues. Germline CDR1 and CDR2: KGHSH and LQKENI. The CDR3 region is CASSPGNSGQETQYF. CDR3 DNA: TGTGCCAGCTCACCAGGTAATAGCGGCCAAGAGACCCAGTACTTC.

The V and J genes are TRBV7-3 and TRBJ1-3; D is unresolved. The length of the CDR3 is 15 residues. V lost 5 bases, J lost 2 bases, and 13 bases lay in between. CDR1 is SGHTA, CDR2 FQGTGA, per germline. CDR3 sequence: CASSPKAGPGNTIYF. DNA of the CDR3: TGTGCCAGCAGCCCAAAGGCAGGTCCTGGAAACACCATATATTTT.

In this sample, this clone turned up a few times. The rearrangement joins TRBV12-5 to TRBJ2-3; 7 bases are a match to TRBD2. Germline V gives CDR1 LGHNT, CDR2 FRNRAP. Trimming took 5 bases from V and 2 from J; bases not matched to a gene: 10. The CDR3 runs to 16 residues. The DNA for the CDR3 is TGTGCTAGTGGTCCAGGGCTCGGGGGGAACACAGATACGCAGTATTTT. It specifies CASGPGLGGNTDTQYF.

The chain carries TRBV6-2 or TRBV6-3 and TRBJ1-1; no clear D. The CDR3 runs 14 residues. Germline CDR1 reads MNHEY; CDR2 reads SVGEGT. V lost 0 bases to trimming and J lost 1 base, with 6 bases between them. The chain's CDR3 is CASSYSGKNTEAFF. The DNA of the CDR3 is TGTGCCAGCAGTTACTCGGGCAAGAACACTGAAGCTTTCTTT.

This chain joins TRBV4-1 and TRBJ2-1; 11 nucleotides line up with TRBD2. J lost 0 bases, V lost 4 bases, and 17 bases had no gene match. The CDR3 is 21 residues long. CDR1 and CDR2 from the germline V gene are MGHRA and YSYEKL. The DNA of the CDR3 is TGCGCCAGCAGCCCAGACCCGAAACTAGCGGGGGTGGGATTCTCCTACAATGAGCAGTTCTTC. Translating gives CASSPDPKLAGVGFSYNEQFF.

V is TRBV20-1 and J is TRBJ1-2; D unresolved. Between the trimmed V and J ends, which lost 6 bases and 8 bases, there was a span of 13 bases. Germline V gene data show CDR1 as DFQATT and CDR2 as SNEGSKA (reference sequence). The CDR3 totals 11 residues. CDR3 DNA sequence: TGCAGTGCGGTTCCCCTCCGGGGCTACACCTTC. Residues: CSAVPLRGYTF.

This chain joins TRBV16 and TRBJ2-7; 9 bases match TRBD1. The V and J ends lost 3 bases and 4 bases, in that order; junction bases with no gene match: 10. The germline V gene encodes CDR1 KGHSY and CDR2 FQNENV. This CDR3 has 16 amino acids. In DNA, the CDR3 is TGTGCCAGCAGCCAGAGGGACCGACAGGGGGAGTACGAGCAGTACTTC. Translation gives CASSQRDRQGEYEQYF.

As to this clone: This sample also contains other DNA sequences that code for the same CDR3. The chain uses TRBV12-5 and TRBJ1-1; D gene ambiguous. The CDR3 contains 13 residues. The V end lost 5 bases, the J end lost 4 bases, and 11 bases lay between the germline ends. Germline-derived CDR1 and CDR2 are LGHNT and FRNRAP. CDR3 protein: CASGLAGSTEAFF. For the CDR3, the DNA is TGTGCTAGTGGTCTAGCGGGGTCCACTGAAGCTTTCTTT.

CDR3 in amino acids: CASSYRGLRTGELFF. For the CDR3, the DNA is TGTGCCAGCAGTTACAGGGGGCTTCGCACCGGGGAGCTGTTTTTT. The chain joins TRBV6-5 to TRBJ2-2, with 7 bases aligning to TRBD1. J gave up 4 bases and V 2 bases, and 4 bases lay outside the gene matches. This CDR3 spans 15 amino acids. Germline values: CDR1 MNHEY, CDR2 SVGAGI.

V usage is TRBV4-2 and J usage is TRBJ2-7; 8 bases line up with TRBD2. Germline V CDR1 and CDR2: LGHNA, YNFKEQ. The V segment lost 5 bases and the J segment 1 base; nucleotides outside the gene matches: 7. The CDR3 is 15 residues long. This CDR3 reads CASSKMSGGSYEQYF. DNA for the CDR3: TGTGCCAGCAGCAAAATGTCGGGGGGGTCCTACGAGCAGTACTTC.

The rearrangement uses TRBV29-1 and TRBJ1-1; D perhaps matches TRBD1 (5 bases). Germline values: CDR1 SQVTM, CDR2 ANQGSEA. The CDR3 is 14 residues long. V was pared by 4 bases and J by 2 bases, with 14 bases between. The CDR3 region has the DNA TGCAGCGTTGTCAGGGCCACAGGAAACACTGAAGCTTTCTTT. This translates into CSVVRATGNTEAFF.

Here the CDR3 DNA reads TGTGCCATCAGTCGGGACTTTAGCTCCTATAATTCACCCCTCCACTTT. Amino acid sequence: CAISRDFSSYNSPLHF. V usage is TRBV10-3 and J usage is TRBJ1-6, with TRBD1 as a possible D gene (5 bases). V gave up 5 bases and J gave up 0 bases, with 11 bases separating them. CDR3 length: 16 residues. Germline values: CDR1 ENHRY, CDR2 SYGVKD.